Below, 27 T cell receptor beta chains from the same sample are listed, as sequenced in a study of T cell responses to AZD1222 COVID-19 vaccine. Produced via immunoSEQ multiplex PCR; TCRdb's table is partial and in-frame only. The repertoire holds roughly 120,000 clones, approximately 90% seen once, with over 2.5% in the top ten. The starting material was peripheral blood, obtained 28 days after the second AZD1222 dose. The receptors were gathered from an adult who received the AZD1222 COVID-19 vaccine.

The rearrangement links TRBV5-5 to TRBJ1-6; no firm D call. V gave up 4 bases and J gave up 5 bases, with 13 bases separating them. The CDR3 sequence is 15 residues long. Germline V gene lookup returns CDR1 SGHKS and CDR2 YYEKEE (reference sequence). This CDR3 is CASSQQGRDNSPLHF. The DNA for the CDR3 is TGTGCCAGCAGCCAACAAGGTCGAGATAATTCACCCCTCCACTTT.

The V gene is TRBV11-3, the J gene TRBJ2-2; TRBD2 matches 10 bases. CDR1 is SGHNT, CDR2 YENEEA, per germline. J gave up 6 bases and V 4 bases, and 17 bases lay outside the gene matches. The CDR3 spans 19 residues. DNA of the CDR3: TGTGCCAGCAGCTCCGGATCCAGAGCGGGGGGGAGGACTCCCGGGGAGCTGTTTTTT. This gives the protein CASSSGSRAGGRTPGELFF.

The J gene is TRBJ1-4, the V gene TRBV28; possible D gene TRBD1, 5 bases. This CDR3 region has 14 residues. V shed 4 bases and J shed 5 bases, with 11 bases lying between them. The germline V gene has CDR1 MDHEN and CDR2 SYDVKM. CDR3 sequence: CASSSPGPNEKLFF. CDR3 DNA: TGTGCCAGCAGTTCCCCGGGACCGAATGAAAAACTGTTTTTT.

This rearrangement joins TRBV29-1 to TRBJ1-1; D is undetermined. The CDR3 is made up of 13 amino acids. CDR1 and CDR2 (germline): SQVTM, ANQGSEA. Trimming took 7 bases from V and 1 from J, leaving 13 bases between them. In nucleotides, the CDR3 is TGCAGCGGCCGCGGGCTTCGGAACACTGAAGCTTTCTTT. This codes for CSGRGLRNTEAFF. Variable domain in full (rest from reference TRBV29-1 and TRBJ1-1): SAVISQKPSRDICQRGTSLTIQCQVDSQVTMMFWYRQQPGQSLTLIATANQGSEATYESGFVIDKFPISRPNLTFSTLTVSNMSPEDSSIYLCSGRGLRNTEAFFGQGTRLTVV.

In regard to this clone: This specimen includes other DNA sequences encoding the same CDR3. J is TRBJ1-2 and V is TRBV12-3 or TRBV12-4, with 8 bases that match TRBD1. Trimming at V came to 4 bases and at J to 5 bases, leaving 3 bases not matched to a gene. This CDR3 comprises 13 residues. The CDR3 DNA sequence: TGTGCCAGCAGTTCGGACAGGGTTTATGGCTACACCTTC. It is translated as CASSSDRVYGYTF.

J is TRBJ2-5 and V is TRBV15; tentatively, D is TRBD2 (5 bases). V was shortened by 2 bases and J by 3 bases, with 7 bases between the two germline ends. The CDR3 is made up of 13 amino acids. CDR1 and CDR2 from the germline V gene are LNHNV and YYDKDF (reference sequence). CDR3 nucleotides: TGTGCCACCAGCAGAATCGGGGAAGAGACCCAGTACTTC. This codes for CATSRIGEETQYF.

The chain links TRBV7-9 to TRBJ2-3; D remains ambiguous. The V and J ends lost 5 bases and 9 bases respectively, with 18 bases between them. The CDR3 is made up of 14 amino acids. Germline V gene lookup returns CDR1 SEHNR and CDR2 FQNEAQ (reference sequence). CDR3 bases: TGTGCCAGCAGCCATAGACCGCTGGGCGAGACGCAGTATTTT. Its protein product is CASSHRPLGETQYF. The variable domain in full, with the rest retrieved from reference TRBV7-9 and TRBJ2-3, is DTGVSQNPRHKITKRGQNVTFRCDPISEHNRLYWYRQTLGQGPEFLTYFQNEAQLEKSRLLSDRFSAERPKGSFSTLEIQRTEQGDSAMYLCASSHRPLGETQYFGPGTRLTVL.

The chain is built from TRBV2 and TRBJ2-5; 7 nucleotides match TRBD1. CDR3 length: 13 amino acids. Germline CDR1 and CDR2: SNHLY and FYNNEI. V trimming: 8 bases; J trimming: 5 bases; junction bases outside the gene matches: 8. CDR3 sequence reads: CASGQVRRETQYF. The CDR3 DNA follows: TGTGCCAGCGGACAGGTTCGGAGGGAGACCCAGTACTTC.

This clone was seen once. V gene TRBV6-5 combines with J gene TRBJ1-2; possibly TRBD1 for D (5 bases). Germline V lookup: CDR1 MNHEY, CDR2 SVGAGI. The CDR3 length is 14 residues. V was shortened by 2 bases and J by 5 bases, with 12 bases between the two germline ends. The CDR3 region has the DNA TGTGCCAGCAGTTACCACGACAGTCGGTATGGCTACACCTTC. It specifies CASSYHDSRYGYTF.

This chain joins TRBV3-1 (or the pseudogene TRBV3-2) and TRBJ2-3, with a possible D match to TRBD2 (6 bases). Trimming removed 0 bases from V and 6 bases from J, with 7 bases in between. This CDR3 has 13 residues. Germline-derived CDR1 and CDR2 are LGHDT and YNNKEL (reference sequence). The CDR3 loop is CASSQEGGDTQYF. CDR3 nucleotide sequence: TGTGCCAGCAGCCAAGAGGGGGGTGATACGCAGTATTTT.

The rearrangement joins TRBV6-4 to TRBJ2-3; 9 positions agree with TRBD1. Germline trimming cut 6 bases from V and 3 bases from J; bases unmatched to any gene: 7. Per the germline V gene, CDR1 is MRHNA and CDR2 is SNTAGT. The length of the CDR3 is 15 residues. The CDR3 bases are TGTGCCAGCAGCCTGACAGGGGGGGGGACAGATACGCAGTATTTT. This sequence encodes CASSLTGGGTDTQYF.

The rearrangement uses TRBV6-5 and TRBJ1-2; the D gene is possibly TRBD1 (6 bases). V lost 2 bases, J lost 11 bases, and 18 bases lay in between. The CDR3 loop spans 14 amino acids. The germline CDR1 and CDR2 sequences are MNHEY and SVGAGI. CDR3 loop: CASSYGRIGQGYTF. The CDR3 DNA is TGTGCCAGCAGTTACGGCCGGATTGGGCAGGGGTACACCTTC.

This clone was seen more than once but under ten times. The chain has TRBV4-2 and TRBJ1-5, with D unclear. Germline lookup yields CDR1 LGHNA and CDR2 YNFKEQ. CDR3 size: 13 residues. Deletions cut 0 bases from V and 6 bases from J, with 6 bases between. In DNA form, the CDR3 reads TGTGCCAGCAGCCAAGAGCGGGTTCAGCCCCAGCATTTT. Its translation: CASSQERVQPQHF.

The CDR3 DNA is TGTGCCAGCAGCGTGACAGGGTTACGTCAGCCCCAGCATTTT. This sequence encodes CASSVTGLRQPQHF. This chain uses TRBV5-8 with TRBJ1-5; 7 nucleotides align to TRBD1. V was pared by 4 bases and J by 6 bases, with 7 bases of the junction left unmatched. CDR3 length: 14 amino acids. Germline V lookup: CDR1 SGHTS, CDR2 YDEGEE.

The J gene is TRBJ2-7, the V gene TRBV4-2; TRBD2 matches 10 bases. V lost 0 bases to trimming and J lost 2 bases; unmatched junction nucleotides: 4. From germline, CDR1 is LGHNA and CDR2 YNFKEQ. The CDR3 runs 16 residues. CDR3 protein: CASSQEPAGGTYEQYF. CDR3 nucleotides: TGTGCCAGCAGCCAAGAACCAGCGGGGGGGACCTACGAGCAGTACTTC.

The genes are TRBV7-9 and TRBJ2-5, with 9 nucleotides matching TRBD1. The germline V gene encodes CDR1 SEHNR and CDR2 FQNEAQ (reference sequence). The CDR3 totals 15 residues. V lost 3 bases, J lost 5 bases, and 7 bases stayed unmatched. The chain's CDR3 is CASSFPGQGGETQYF. As DNA, the CDR3 is TGTGCCAGCAGCTTCCCGGGACAGGGTGGTGAGACCCAGTACTTC.

The chain links TRBV5-5 to TRBJ2-1; 11 positions match TRBD1. Germline V lookup: CDR1 SGHKS, CDR2 YYEKEE (reference sequence). The CDR3 sequence is 13 residues long. V lost 4 bases, J lost 10 bases, and 4 bases stayed unmatched. CDR3 in DNA: TGTGCCAGCAGCCCGGGGGACAGGGGGGAGCAGTTCTTC. This encodes CASSPGDRGEQFF.

This CDR3 reads CASSFEGNGYTF. CDR3 coding DNA: TGTGCCAGCAGCTTCGAAGGAAATGGCTACACCTTC. The chain uses TRBV11-2 and TRBJ1-2, with unresolved D. Trimming pared 3 bases from V and 6 bases from J, leaving 8 bases between. The CDR3 contains 12 residues. Germline V gives CDR1 SGHAT, CDR2 FQNNGV. Complete variable domain (other parts from reference TRBV11-2 and TRBJ1-2): EAGVAQSPRYKIIEKRQSVAFWCNPISGHATLYWYQQILGQGPKLLIQFQNNGVVDDSQLPKDRFSAERLKGVDSTLKIQPAKLEDSAVYLCASSFEGNGYTFGSGTRLTVV.

The chain employs TRBV28 and TRBJ2-3; 7 bases align to TRBD2. V gave up 6 bases and J gave up 0 bases; unmatched junction bases: 6. This CDR3 has 15 residues. The V gene's germline CDR1 is MDHEN and CDR2 SYDVKM. The CDR3 loop reads CASRWKRESTDTQYF. The DNA of the CDR3 is TGTGCCAGCAGATGGAAGCGGGAAAGCACAGATACGCAGTATTTT.

The V and J genes are TRBV7-8 and TRBJ2-4, with D perhaps TRBD2 (6 bases). Germline assignment: CDR1 SGHVS and CDR2 FQNEAQ. With 5 bases removed from V and 0 bases from J, the gap between germline ends came to 14 bases. This CDR3 has 16 amino acids. CDR3 protein: CASSRDPGVAKNIQYF. The CDR3, as DNA: TGTGCCAGCAGCCGCGACCCGGGGGTAGCCAAAAACATTCAGTACTTC.

This chain joins TRBV5-1 and TRBJ1-2; 9 nucleotides agree with TRBD1. The germline V gene encodes CDR1 SGHRS and CDR2 YFSETQ. Germline trimming cut 2 bases from V and 2 bases from J; bases unmatched to any gene: 4. The CDR3 loop spans 15 amino acids. The CDR3 region has the DNA TGCGCCAGCAGCTTAGCACAGGGGGCGAACTATGGCTACACCTTC. This gives the protein CASSLAQGANYGYTF.

The rearrangement uses TRBV4-1 and TRBJ1-6; 9 bases fit TRBD1. The CDR3 has 15 amino acids. CDR1 and CDR2 from the germline V gene are MGHRA and YSYEKL. Trimming took 0 bases from V and 9 from J; bases not matched to a gene: 3. The CDR3, as DNA: TGCGCCAGCAGCCAAGACAGGACAGGGGCTTCACCCCTCCACTTT. This gives the protein CASSQDRTGASPLHF.

The rearrangement links TRBV12-5 to TRBJ2-7, with 10 bases matching TRBD2. Trimming cost V 3 bases and J 5 bases; bases outside gene matches: 7. This CDR3 region has 15 residues. Per the germline V gene, CDR1 is LGHNT and CDR2 is FRNRAP. CDR3 nucleotide sequence: TGTGCTAGTGGTTTCCAGCGGGGGGGCCTGAACGAGCAGTACTTC. Protein: CASGFQRGGLNEQYF.

The gene calls are TRBV4-3 and TRBJ2-3, with a weak D call TRBD1 (6 bases). The CDR3 consists of 16 residues. Between the trimmed V and J ends, which lost 0 bases and 4 bases, there was a span of 14 bases. Germline CDR1 and CDR2: LGHNA and YSLEER. The CDR3 DNA reads as TGCGCCAGCAGCCAAGAACTTGGGGGCGCCCCAGATACGCAGTATTTT. Encoded protein: CASSQELGGAPDTQYF.

The V call is TRBV25-1, the J call TRBJ1-4, with 9 positions matching TRBD1. The CDR3 length is 12 residues. Germline V gene data show CDR1 as MGHDK and CDR2 as SYGVNS. V dropped 10 bases and J dropped 8; count of bases not matched to a gene: 5. CDR3 nucleotide sequence: TGTGCCACCACAGGGGGCGGAGAAAAACTGTTTTTT. As protein: CATTGGGEKLFF.

The chain combines TRBV11-2 with TRBJ1-1; D is uncertain. CDR1 is SGHAT, CDR2 FQNNGV, per germline. There are 13 residues in the CDR3. With 2 bases removed from V and 10 bases from J, the gap between germline ends came to 14 bases. The CDR3 protein is CASSLPPEGRAFF. The CDR3 bases are TGTGCCAGCAGCTTACCCCCGGAGGGAAGAGCTTTCTTT.

This chain joins TRBV5-1 and TRBJ2-2; 9 bases align to TRBD1. Germline V gives CDR1 SGHRS, CDR2 YFSETQ. The CDR3 length is 15 residues. V shed 4 bases and J 5 bases; nucleotides not matched to a gene: 6. The CDR3 region is CASSKPGQGTGELFF. In DNA form, the CDR3 reads TGCGCCAGCAGCAAGCCGGGACAGGGTACCGGGGAGCTGTTTTTT. The full variable domain, in which reference TRBV5-1 and TRBJ2-2 provide the parts outside the CDR3, is KAGVTQTPRYLIKTRGQQVTLSCSPISGHRSVSWYQQTPGQGLQFLFEYFSETQRNKGNFPGRFSGRQFSNSRSEMNVSTLELGDSALYLCASSKPGQGTGELFFGEGSRLTVL.